This T cell receptor (beta chain) was recovered during a study of identical twins. The CDR3 runs 16 residues. Germline trimming cut 4 bases from V and 6 bases from J; bases unmatched to any gene: 7. MiXCR, applied by TCRdb to the 5' RACE reads, yields one record per CDR3 protein. Among approximately 550,000 distinct CDR3 sequences, around 20% were seen once, and the ten largest hold 0.48%. Healthy Caucasians were all of the donors. The sample was also linked to a second study, of yellow fever vaccine responses in identical twins.

This clonotype was sampled from a woman between 18 and 29 years old in good health. The sample taken for sequencing was CD4+ T cells sorted from blood. This chain uses TRBV12-3 or TRBV12-4 with TRBJ2-5; TRBD2 matches 14 bases. CDR3 DNA sequence: TGTGCCAGCAGTTCTCCGGGACTAGCGGGAGCAAAGACCCAGTACTTC. This translates into CASSSPGLAGAKTQYF.